What follows are 25 T cell receptor beta chains derived from one specimen sequenced in a study of identical twins (dated by TCRdb to the mid-2010s). The receptor library was made with 5' RACE. TCRdb lists the instrument as Illumina HiSeq 2000. The public reads were quality trimmed at Q25 with fastp and then assembled into clones with MiXCR by TCRdb, keeping productive beta chains. CDR3 protein duplicates are merged, each entry listing the most common genes and DNA. This sample holds a few hundred thousand distinct CDR3 sequences; less than 20% were observed only once. The ten top clones hold roughly an eighth of the sample. The sample comprised naive T cells sorted from blood. The sample's cell subset or site label, decoded: cells isolated with a human naive T-cell isolation kit. Every receptor here comes from a man aged 45-65 years in good health.

This clonotype was picked up a small number of times. This chain links TRBV30 with TRBJ2-7; 7 bases match TRBD1. The CDR3 is made up of 13 amino acids. Germline values: CDR1 GTSNPN, CDR2 SVGIG (reference sequence). J lost 5 bases, V lost 0 bases, and 4 bases had no gene match. CDR3 region: CAWSVDRDHEQYF. CDR3 DNA: TGTGCCTGGAGTGTTGACAGGGACCACGAGCAGTACTTC.

The chain employs TRBV6-2 or TRBV6-3 and TRBJ2-1, with 8 bases identical to TRBD2. J lost 9 bases, V lost 7 bases, and 11 bases had no gene match. The CDR3 runs to 14 residues. Per germline, CDR1 MNHEY and CDR2 SVGEGT. The CDR3 loop reads CASIPSGRVGEQFF. The CDR3 DNA follows: TGTGCCAGCATCCCCAGCGGGAGAGTAGGTGAGCAGTTCTTC.

The sample holds many counts of this clonotype. The chain employs TRBV7-9 and TRBJ2-1, with no clear D. Trimming took off 1 base at V and 3 bases at J, with 16 bases between the two ends. Germline loops: CDR1 SEHNR, CDR2 FQNEAQ (reference sequence). This CDR3 contains 17 residues. The CDR3 sequence: CASSLGPGRAGYNEQFF. In DNA form, the CDR3 reads TGTGCCAGCAGCTTAGGGCCCGGACGGGCCGGCTACAATGAGCAGTTCTTC. Combining the CDR3 with reference TRBV7-9 and TRBJ2-1 gives the whole variable domain DTGVSQNPRHKITKRGQNVTFRCDPISEHNRLYWYRQTLGQGPEFLTYFQNEAQLEKSRLLSDRFSAERPKGSFSTLEIQRTEQGDSAMYLCASSLGPGRAGYNEQFFGPGTRLTVL.

The chain is built from TRBV6-1 and TRBJ2-1; 11 nucleotides align to TRBD2. This CDR3 is 14 amino acids long. V was clipped by 8 bases and J by 8 bases; unmatched bases: 8. Germline-derived CDR1 and CDR2 are MNHNS and SASEGT. In DNA, the CDR3 is TGTGCCAGCTTTGCTAGCGGGAGGCGCTATGAGCAGTTCTTC. It codes for CASFASGRRYEQFF.

This clonotype has ten or more counts. The genes are TRBV7-9 and TRBJ2-7, with D perhaps matching TRBD1 (6 bases). This CDR3 is built from 14 residues. The germline V gene encodes CDR1 SEHNR and CDR2 FQNEAQ (reference sequence). Between the trimmed V and J ends, which lost 5 bases and 3 bases, there was a span of 14 bases. As DNA, the CDR3 is TGTGCCAGCAGCCCCCGGACAGCGGTCTACGAGCAGTACTTC. Protein sequence: CASSPRTAVYEQYF. The variable domain in full, completed from reference TRBV7-9 and TRBJ2-7, reads DTGVSQNPRHKITKRGQNVTFRCDPISEHNRLYWYRQTLGQGPEFLTYFQNEAQLEKSRLLSDRFSAERPKGSFSTLEIQRTEQGDSAMYLCASSPRTAVYEQYFGPGTRLTVT.

This clonotype was seen a few times. The genes are TRBV24-1 and TRBJ1-1; 7 bases map to TRBD1. The CDR3 covers 16 residues. Per germline, CDR1 KGHDR and CDR2 SFDVKD. J lost 0 bases, V lost 7 bases, and 10 bases had no gene match. In DNA form, the CDR3 reads TGTGCCACCAGAGTACCATTACAGGGGATGAACACTGAAGCTTTCTTT. Its protein product is CATRVPLQGMNTEAFF.

This clonotype was seen only a few times. V gene TRBV10-3 combines with J gene TRBJ2-3; 12 nucleotides align to TRBD2. Germline trimming cut 6 bases from V and 7 bases from J; bases unmatched to any gene: 5. CDR1 ENHRY and CDR2 SYGVKD come from the germline V gene. The CDR3 totals 14 residues. CDR3 nucleotide sequence: TGTGCCATCAGCCGACTAGCGGGAGAGAATACGCAGTATTTT. Protein: CAISRLAGENTQYF.

The V gene is TRBV28, the J gene TRBJ2-7, with unresolved D. The CDR3 extends over 15 amino acids. CDR1 is MDHEN and CDR2 is SYDVKM in the germline V gene. The germline V and J ends were trimmed by 8 bases and 0 bases, with 17 bases remaining between them. CDR3 sequence reads: CASLDGSPSSYEQYF. The CDR3 nucleotides read TGTGCCAGCCTAGATGGCTCCCCGAGCTCCTACGAGCAGTACTTC.

This clonotype has only a few counts. The chain uses TRBV28 and TRBJ1-4, with D uncertain. The V end was cut by 1 base, the J end by 8 bases, with 5 bases between. Per germline, CDR1 MDHEN and CDR2 SYDVKM. The CDR3 contains 12 residues. This CDR3 is CASSLFREKLFF. In DNA form, the CDR3 reads TGTGCCAGCAGTTTATTCCGAGAAAAACTGTTTTTT.

This clonotype was observed many times. The chain joins TRBV29-1 to TRBJ1-1; 9 bases agree with TRBD1. The V and J ends lost 7 bases and 0 bases, in that order; junction bases with no gene match: 3. The CDR3 extends over 13 amino acids. CDR1 and CDR2 (germline): SQVTM, ANQGSEA. The CDR3 spells CSAGTGLNTEAFF. CDR3 DNA sequence: TGCAGCGCAGGGACAGGGCTGAACACTGAAGCTTTCTTT. Combining the CDR3 with reference TRBV29-1 and TRBJ1-1 gives the whole variable domain SAVISQKPSRDICQRGTSLTIQCQVDSQVTMMFWYRQQPGQSLTLIATANQGSEATYESGFVIDKFPISRPNLTFSTLTVSNMSPEDSSIYLCSAGTGLNTEAFFGQGTRLTVV.

There are a few counts of this clonotype. DNA for the CDR3: TGTGCCAGCAGGACAGGTGGCTCTGGAAACACCATATATTTT. The encoded protein is CASRTGGSGNTIYF. The V call is TRBV6-2 or TRBV6-3, the J call TRBJ1-3; possibly TRBD1 for D (6 bases). With 6 bases removed from V and 0 bases from J, the gap between germline ends came to 9 bases. Germline V gene lookup returns CDR1 MNHEY and CDR2 SVGEGT. This CDR3 has 14 residues.

This clonotype was seen only a few times. The CDR3 bases are TGTGCCAGCAGCTCCGTGACAGGGCCGAACTATGGCTACACCTTC. As protein: CASSSVTGPNYGYTF. The rearrangement uses TRBV11-2 and TRBJ1-2; 7 positions agree with TRBD1. After removal of 4 bases from V and 2 bases from J, the junction contained 7 bases not matched to a gene. Germline CDR1 and CDR2: SGHAT and FQNNGV. The CDR3 is 15 residues long. Using reference TRBV11-2 and TRBJ1-2 for the parts outside the CDR3, the full variable domain is EAGVAQSPRYKIIEKRQSVAFWCNPISGHATLYWYQQILGQGPKLLIQFQNNGVVDDSQLPKDRFSAERLKGVDSTLKIQPAKLEDSAVYLCASSSVTGPNYGYTFGSGTRLTVV.

This clonotype was seen more than once but under ten times. This rearrangement joins TRBV5-6 to TRBJ2-1, with D maybe TRBD1 (5 bases). CDR3 length: 11 residues. Trimming pared 4 bases from V and 9 bases from J, leaving 8 bases between. CDR1 is SGHDT and CDR2 is YYEEEE in the germline V gene. The DNA for the CDR3 is TGTGCCAGCAGCCACAGGATTGAGCAGTTCTTC. Residues: CASSHRIEQFF.

The genes are TRBV4-1 and TRBJ2-1; 8 bases are a match to TRBD2. Trimming removed 0 bases from V and 0 bases from J; junction bases left unmatched: 19. CDR3 length: 22 residues. Germline V gene lookup returns CDR1 MGHRA and CDR2 YSYEKL. The CDR3 DNA reads as TGCGCCAGCAGCCAAGATCGGTATCTGGGCGGGGGGTCGAAACCCTCCTACAATGAGCAGTTCTTC. This translates into CASSQDRYLGGGSKPSYNEQFF.

V gene TRBV9 combines with J gene TRBJ2-3, with D uncertain. This CDR3 has 16 residues. The germline gives CDR1 SGDLS, CDR2 YYNGEE. V gave up 0 bases and J gave up 10 bases, with 21 bases separating them. CDR3 sequence (DNA): TGTGCCAGCAGCGTAGCAAGTCCTACCGACCGGGTTTCGCAGTATTTT. It specifies CASSVASPTDRVSQYF. The full variable domain, with the rest looked up from reference TRBV9 and TRBJ2-3, is DSGVTQTPKHLITATGQRVTLRCSPRSGDLSVYWYQQSLDQGLQFLIQYYNGEERAKGNILERFSAQQFPDLHSELNLSSLELGDSALYFCASSVASPTDRVSQYFGPGTRLTVL.

This clonotype was counted only a few times. The rearrangement links TRBV20-1 to TRBJ2-5; 9 positions agree with TRBD2. V dropped 6 bases and J dropped 9; count of bases not matched to a gene: 14. This CDR3 has 14 residues. The germline gives CDR1 DFQATT, CDR2 SNEGSKA (reference sequence). CDR3 region: CSAPPSSGAVAQYF. In nucleotides, the CDR3 is TGCAGTGCCCCTCCCTCTAGCGGGGCTGTTGCCCAGTACTTC.

The chain recombines TRBV6-2 or TRBV6-3 with TRBJ2-3; possibly TRBD2 for D (5 bases). Germline V lookup: CDR1 MNHEY, CDR2 SVGEGT. The CDR3 extends over 15 amino acids. Trimming took 3 bases from V and 1 from J, leaving 11 bases between them. This CDR3 is CASSYEPRGTDTQYF. CDR3 nucleotide sequence: TGTGCCAGCAGTTATGAACCGCGGGGCACAGATACGCAGTATTTT.

This clonotype was counted between two and nine times. The rearrangement joins TRBV10-2 to TRBJ2-6, with unresolved D. The V and J ends lost 6 bases and 4 bases respectively, with 7 bases between them. Looked up from germline, CDR1 is WSHSY and CDR2 is SAAADI. CDR3 length equals 13 residues. The CDR3 loop reads CASSISGANVLTF. The CDR3 region has the DNA TGCGCCAGCAGCATCTCGGGGGCCAACGTCCTGACTTTC.

This clonotype was detected only a few times. The chain employs TRBV20-1 and TRBJ2-2; tentative D call: TRBD1 (5 bases). Germline assignment: CDR1 DFQATT and CDR2 SNEGSKA (reference sequence). The CDR3 totals 14 residues. The V end was cut by 2 bases, the J end by 4 bases, with 11 bases between. CDR3 sequence reads: CSARKGQATGELFF. Written as DNA, the CDR3 is TGCAGTGCTAGAAAGGGGCAGGCCACCGGGGAGCTGTTTTTT.

The chain uses TRBV6-5 and TRBJ2-1; D is uncertain. The CDR3 is 15 residues long. The germline CDR1 and CDR2 sequences are MNHEY and SVGAGI. V was trimmed by 3 bases and J by 1 base, leaving 10 bases between them. CDR3 sequence: CASSYETPSYNEQFF. CDR3 nucleotide sequence: TGTGCCAGCAGTTATGAGACACCATCCTACAATGAGCAGTTCTTC.

The J gene is TRBJ1-2, the V gene TRBV7-2; possibly TRBD1 for D (6 bases). Germline values: CDR1 SGHTA, CDR2 FQGNSA. This CDR3 is built from 12 residues. The V end lost 4 bases, the J end lost 11 bases, and 14 bases lay between the germline ends. CDR3 nucleotide sequence: TGTGCCAGCAGCTCCAGTCAGGGGTCTTACACCTTC. It codes for CASSSSQGSYTF.

This sequence joins TRBV11-1 and TRBJ2-3, with TRBD2 as a possible D gene (6 bases). The CDR3 contains 16 residues. Germline lookup yields CDR1 SGHAT and CDR2 FQDESV (reference sequence). The ends were cut back, 6 bases at V and 1 base at J, with 17 bases in the middle. The CDR3 DNA sequence: TGTGCCAGCAGTTCCAGGGAGGACACCGGCACAGATACGCAGTATTTT. Translating it yields CASSSREDTGTDTQYF.

This clonotype was detected only a few times. The V and J genes are TRBV4-3 and TRBJ2-1; D remains ambiguous. The V and J ends lost 1 base and 2 bases respectively, with 15 bases between them. Germline V CDR1 and CDR2: LGHNA, YSLEER. The CDR3 covers 17 residues. The chain's CDR3 is CASSQAWGRLTYNEQFF. CDR3 nucleotide sequence: TGCGCCAGCAGCCAAGCGTGGGGAAGATTGACCTACAATGAGCAGTTCTTC.

The rearrangement links TRBV5-1 to TRBJ1-3; 11 nucleotides align to TRBD1. Germline V gene data show CDR1 as SGHRS and CDR2 as YFSETQ. The CDR3 contains 16 residues. Germline trimming cut 2 bases from V and 0 bases from J; bases unmatched to any gene: 1. CDR3 nucleotide sequence: TGCGCCAGCAGCTTCGGACAGGGGGCCTCTGGAAACACCATATATTTT. It translates to CASSFGQGASGNTIYF.

The rearrangement joins TRBV9 to TRBJ2-1; D tentatively fits TRBD1 or TRBD2 (6 bases each). Germline V gives CDR1 SGDLS, CDR2 YYNGEE. V was trimmed by 0 bases and J by 4 bases, leaving 14 bases between them. The CDR3 has 16 residues. The CDR3 is CASSVEGGPYYNEQFF. DNA for the CDR3: TGTGCCAGCAGCGTAGAAGGGGGGCCATATTACAATGAGCAGTTCTTC.